These T cell receptor beta chains were read from a single sample in a study of identical twins. TCRdb recomputed calls from the 5' RACE reads with MiXCR, one row per CDR3 protein. In the table there are a few hundred thousand distinct CDR3 sequences, just under 10% of which are singletons. The data also belong to a second study, concerning yellow fever vaccine responses in identical twins.

What was sequenced was PBMCs. The origin of the receptors is a woman aged 18 to 35 in good health. CDR3s include the opening cysteine and the closing phenylalanine or tryptophan. The order of the fields is V gene, CDR3 length, D gene, J gene, clone size, CDR3 protein, CDR3 DNA. D genes are given only for firm matches. Size values are once, few and many counts, or a class for expanded clones, and some rows have none.

TRBV12-3/TRBV12-4	14	NA	TRBJ2-7	many	CASSLSAQGGEQYF	TGTGCCAGCAGTTTATCGGCACAGGGTGGCGAGCAGTACTTC
TRBV4-3	18	TRBD1	TRBJ2-3	few	CASSQELWTGGATDTQYF	TGCGCCAGCAGCCAAGAACTGTGGACAGGGGGGGCGACAGATACGCAGTATTTT
TRBV4-2	15	TRBD2	TRBJ2-2	many	CASRPSGSDTGELFF	TGTGCCAGCAGACCTAGCGGGAGTGACACCGGGGAGCTGTTTTTT
TRBV25-1	17	NA	TRBJ2-3	NA	CASSEPRGRGITDTQYF	TGTGCCAGCAGTGAACCCCGAGGCAGAGGTATCACAGATACGCAGTATTTT
TRBV4-3	15	TRBD1	TRBJ2-7	many	CASSQRTGIEYEQYF	TGCGCCAGCAGCCAGCGGACAGGGATTGAATACGAGCAGTACTTC
TRBV7-7	15	NA	TRBJ2-5	once	CASSPHAESQETQYF	TGTGCTAGCAGCCCGCATGCGGAGAGTCAAGAGACCCAGTACTTC
TRBV9	16	TRBD2	TRBJ2-1	few	CASSVGGGGIGNEQFF	TGTGCCAGCAGCGTAGGGGGGGGAGGGATCGGCAATGAGCAGTTCTTC
TRBV6-5	16	NA	TRBJ1-3	NA	CASSYTTHRSGNTIYF	TGTGCCAGCAGTTACACCACTCACCGCTCTGGAAACACCATATATTTT
TRBV12-3/TRBV12-4	13	NA	TRBJ2-7	NA	CASSLERQYEQYF	TGTGCCAGCAGTTTAGAGAGACAGTACGAGCAGTACTTC
TRBV6-5	15	NA	TRBJ2-7	NA	CTSSYYRPSSYEQYF	TGTACCAGCAGTTACTATAGACCCAGCTCCTACGAGCAGTACTTC
TRBV11-2	16	NA	TRBJ2-1	NA	CASNLDPTPGYNEQFF	TGTGCCAGCAACTTAGATCCGACCCCCGGGTACAATGAGCAGTTCTTC
TRBV28	15	NA	TRBJ2-1	few	CASSLLRSSYNEQFF	TGTGCCAGCAGTTTATTGCGGAGCTCCTACAATGAGCAGTTCTTC
TRBV5-1	17	TRBD2	TRBJ2-3	many	CASSSIRSGSGRDTQYF	TGCGCCAGCAGCTCCATTAGGAGCGGGAGCGGGAGAGATACGCAGTATTTT
TRBV7-2	14	NA	TRBJ2-1	many	CASSRALGYNEQFF	TGTGCCAGCAGCCGCGCGCTCGGGTACAATGAGCAGTTCTTC
TRBV6-1	17	NA	TRBJ2-3	once	CASGDFVTGRSTDTQYF	TGTGCCAGCGGAGACTTTGTAACGGGGCGCTCCACAGATACGCAGTATTTT
TRBV2	11	NA	TRBJ2-1	few	CASSEASQQFF	TGTGCCAGCAGTGAAGCCTCGCAGCAGTTCTTC
TRBV5-1	13	NA	TRBJ1-1	few	CASSSDGYTEAFF	TGCGCCAGCAGCAGCGACGGATACACTGAAGCTTTCTTT
TRBV5-1	16	NA	TRBJ2-3	NA	CASSLAAAISTDTQYF	TGCGCCAGCAGCTTGGCGGCAGCGATTAGCACAGATACGCAGTATTTT
TRBV7-2	16	NA	TRBJ2-7	few	CASSFNKPGGGNEQYF	TGTGCCAGCAGCTTTAATAAGCCGGGAGGGGGCAACGAGCAGTACTTC
TRBV6-5	16	TRBD2	TRBJ2-3	NA	CASSYSRAGDTDTQYF	TGTGCCAGCAGTTACTCAAGAGCGGGAGACACAGATACGCAGTATTTT
TRBV5-1	14	NA	TRBJ2-7	many	CASSLSTGAGEQYF	TGCGCCAGCAGCTTGTCGACGGGAGCGGGCGAGCAGTACTTC
TRBV2	14	NA	TRBJ1-1	NA	CASRLGVENTEAFF	TGTGCCAGCAGACTGGGGGTGGAGAACACTGAAGCTTTCTTT
TRBV7-2	12	NA	TRBJ1-1	many	CASSLGVTAAFF	TGTGCCAGCAGCCTAGGGGTGACGGCTGCTTTCTTT
TRBV5-6	17	TRBD2	TRBJ2-2	many	CASSWPGLADLTGELFF	TGTGCCAGCAGCTGGCCGGGACTAGCGGACTTGACCGGGGAGCTGTTTTTT
TRBV29-1	11	TRBD2	TRBJ2-3	many	CSWGGGDTQYF	TGCAGCTGGGGGGGAGGTGATACGCAGTATTTT
TRBV29-1	15	TRBD1	TRBJ2-1	many	CSVDPTGTVYNEQFF	TGCAGCGTTGATCCGACCGGGACAGTCTACAATGAGCAGTTCTTC
TRBV20-1	11	NA	TRBJ2-3	many	CSARGTDTQYF	TGCAGTGCTAGAGGGACAGACACGCAGTATTTT
TRBV5-1	18	TRBD1	TRBJ2-2	many	CASSLDFPTGGYTGELFF	TGCGCCAGCAGCTTGGATTTCCCTACAGGGGGCTACACCGGGGAGCTGTTTTTT
TRBV7-8	17	NA	TRBJ2-2	NA	CASSLWLTWEIAGELFF	TGTGCCAGCAGCCTCTGGCTAACCTGGGAAATAGCCGGGGAGCTGTTTTTT
TRBV29-1	14	NA	TRBJ2-5	few	CSVGRGVSGETQYF	TGCAGCGTAGGGCGCGGGGTATCGGGGGAGACCCAGTACTTC
TRBV12-3/TRBV12-4	16	TRBD2	TRBJ2-3	many	CASTDLAGGQTDTQYF	TGTGCCAGCACGGACCTAGCGGGGGGGCAGACAGATACGCAGTATTTT
TRBV7-1	13	NA	TRBJ2-2	NA	CAISSVLLGELFF	TGTGCCATCAGCTCAGTGCTGCTCGGCGAGCTGTTTTTT
TRBV11-1	14	TRBD1	TRBJ2-1	NA	CASSRDRRGDEQFF	TGTGCCAGCAGCCGGGACAGACGGGGAGATGAGCAGTTCTTC
TRBV9	15	NA	TRBJ2-1	many	CASSYEQGIGNEQFF	TGTGCCAGCAGCTATGAGCAGGGGATAGGCAATGAGCAGTTCTTC
TRBV29-1	15	NA	TRBJ2-5	few	CSVVGFRENQETQYF	TGCAGCGTTGTCGGTTTCCGGGAGAACCAAGAGACCCAGTACTTC
TRBV5-1	14	TRBD1	TRBJ1-1	many	CASSSGQGNTEAFF	TGCGCCAGCAGCTCGGGACAGGGGAACACTGAAGCTTTCTTT